Below are 27 T cell receptor beta chains sequenced from a single sample in a study of T cells in Graves' hyperthyroidism and ophthalmopathy. From RNA transcripts, TCR beta CDR3 regions were amplified. In the first-round RT-PCR of the TCR CDR3, the HTBI primer set was used. TCRdb ran MiXCR on the multiplex PCR reads and lists one entry per CDR3 protein. This table holds over 200,000 distinct CDR3 sequences, under 20% found once. Input material: blood. The receptors shown here come from a middle-aged man with Graves' hyperthyroidism.

This clonotype was observed many times. The chain employs TRBV7-3 and TRBJ2-1; no clear D gene. Germline V gene sequence: CDR1 SGHTA, CDR2 FQGTGA. Deletions cut 3 bases from V and 6 bases from J, with 9 bases between. The CDR3 consists of 13 residues. The CDR3 DNA follows: TGTGCCAGCAGCTTGGGTTCTAGCAATGAGCAGTTCTTC. Protein sequence: CASSLGSSNEQFF.

This chain joins TRBV6-4 and TRBJ1-6; 8 nucleotides align to TRBD1. CDR1 MRHNA and CDR2 SNTAGT come from the germline V gene. The CDR3 consists of 14 residues. V gave up 4 bases and J gave up 6 bases; unmatched junction bases: 2. The CDR3 nucleotides are TGTGCCAGCAGTGGACAGGGGAGTAATTCACCCCTCCACTTT. This encodes CASSGQGSNSPLHF.

This clonotype was seen a handful of times. V and J are TRBV10-3 and TRBJ1-5, with D possibly TRBD1 on 6 matching bases. Trimming pared 5 bases from V and 0 bases from J, leaving 32 bases between. Germline values: CDR1 ENHRY, CDR2 SYGVKD. The CDR3 totals 22 residues. The CDR3 region is CAISRGISGSSRTPSSNQPQHF. CDR3 coding DNA: TGTGCCATCAGTAGGGGGATCTCTGGGAGTAGCCGGACCCCCTCTAGCAATCAGCCCCAGCATTTT.

This clonotype was seen many times. The genes are TRBV24-1 and TRBJ2-7, with unresolved D. CDR3 size: 11 residues. Trimming left V 3 bases short and J 4 bases short, with 3 bases between. Germline loops: CDR1 KGHDR, CDR2 SFDVKD. This CDR3 is CATSDLYEQYF. For the CDR3, the DNA is TGTGCCACCAGTGATCTGTACGAGCAGTACTTC.

This clonotype was found many times. This rearrangement joins TRBV2 to TRBJ2-4, with 10 bases identical to TRBD2. J gave up 6 bases and V 1 base, and 15 bases lay outside the gene matches. The length of the CDR3 is 19 residues. The germline V gene encodes CDR1 SNHLY and CDR2 FYNNEI. The CDR3 protein is CASSEGRLAGVQGGNIQYF. CDR3 DNA sequence: TGTGCCAGCAGTGAAGGAAGGCTAGCGGGAGTTCAGGGAGGAAACATTCAGTACTTC.

At least ten counts were recorded for this clonotype. The chain has TRBV28 and TRBJ2-7; D not certain. Germline CDR1 MDHEN, CDR2 SYDVKM. This CDR3 has 14 amino acids. Between the trimmed V and J ends, which lost 1 base and 3 bases, there was a span of 10 bases. CDR3 in amino acids: CASSLLGVNYEQYF. CDR3 coding DNA: TGTGCCAGCAGTTTATTGGGTGTCAACTACGAGCAGTACTTC.

This clonotype was picked up many times. The chain recombines TRBV3-1 with TRBJ2-5, with D perhaps matching TRBD2 (5 bases). Trimming took 4 bases from V and 5 from J, leaving 14 bases between them. CDR3 size: 14 residues. CDR1 is LGHDT and CDR2 is YNNKEL in the germline V gene (reference sequence). Here the CDR3 DNA reads TGTGCCAGCAGCCCTCGGACTGCTCTGGAGACCCAGTACTTC. Translation: CASSPRTALETQYF.

The table lists this clonotype with many counts. The chain has TRBV6-1 and TRBJ2-3, with a possible D match to TRBD2 (6 bases). Germline V CDR1 and CDR2: MNHNS, SASEGT. The V and J ends lost 8 bases and 1 base respectively, with 10 bases between them. The CDR3 runs to 13 residues. DNA for the CDR3: TGTGCCAGCGCAGCGGGTGGCACAGATACGCAGTATTTT. Encoded protein: CASAAGGTDTQYF.

This clonotype was counted many times. V is TRBV6-1 and J is TRBJ1-1; D gene uncertain. The CDR3 runs to 13 residues. The germline CDR1 and CDR2 sequences are MNHNS and SASEGT. Trimming took 6 bases from V and 6 from J, leaving 14 bases between them. CDR3 region: CASREVLLAEAFF. As DNA, the CDR3 is TGTGCCAGCAGGGAGGTTTTGCTGGCTGAAGCTTTCTTT.

This clonotype came up a few times. The chain combines TRBV7-3 with TRBJ2-6, with D perhaps TRBD1 or TRBD2 (5 bases each). The CDR3 covers 17 residues. The germline V gene encodes CDR1 SGHTA and CDR2 FQGTGA. V lost 5 bases and J 4 bases, leaving 18 bases between the germline ends. The CDR3 sequence: CASSPQPGLSGANVLTF. The CDR3 DNA reads TGTGCCAGCAGCCCCCAGCCGGGGCTATCCGGGGCCAACGTCCTGACTTTC.

This clonotype was recorded many times. The chain links TRBV10-3 to TRBJ2-1; D is uncertain. Germline V gene lookup returns CDR1 ENHRY and CDR2 SYGVKD. The CDR3 contains 14 residues. Trimming pared 3 bases from V and 0 bases from J, leaving 6 bases between. The CDR3 nucleotides are TGTGCCATCAGTGACGTAATCTCCTACAATGAGCAGTTCTTC. This sequence encodes CAISDVISYNEQFF.

This clonotype appeared many times. The chain uses TRBV6-1 and TRBJ1-4, with 7 bases aligning to TRBD1. J was trimmed by 8 bases and V by 8 bases; bases with no gene match: 14. CDR3 length equals 15 residues. Per germline, CDR1 MNHNS and CDR2 SASEGT. CDR3 protein: CASVRTGEVGEKLFF. CDR3 bases: TGTGCCAGCGTACGGACAGGCGAGGTTGGCGAAAAACTGTTTTTT.

CDR3: CASSSDSAKLFF. The CDR3 DNA is TGTGCCAGCAGTTCGGACTCTGCAAAACTGTTTTTT. The chain joins TRBV12-3 or TRBV12-4 to TRBJ1-4; the D is unclear. The CDR3 covers 12 residues. Trimming took 4 bases from V and 10 from J, leaving 10 bases between them.

The V and J genes are TRBV5-1 and TRBJ2-6; no firm D call. The CDR3 sequence is 16 residues long. V was pared by 2 bases and J by 3 bases, with 12 bases between. Per germline, CDR1 SGHRS and CDR2 YFSETQ. The CDR3 sequence: CASSFFTGRGANVLTF. CDR3 nucleotide sequence: TGCGCCAGCAGCTTCTTTACGGGCCGTGGGGCCAACGTCCTGACTTTC.

This clonotype came up many times. The V and J genes are TRBV6-1 and TRBJ2-3; D call uncertain. Germline CDR1 and CDR2: MNHNS and SASEGT. V was clipped by 5 bases and J by 6 bases, with 15 bases between them. The length of the CDR3 is 14 residues. Here the CDR3 reads CASSYRSGEDTQYF. The CDR3 DNA reads TGTGCCAGCAGTTATCGTTCTGGCGAGGATACGCAGTATTTT.

This clonotype was counted a single time. J is TRBJ2-7 and V is TRBV27, with unresolved D. Germline V gene data show CDR1 as MNHEY and CDR2 as SMNVEV (reference sequence). The CDR3 consists of 15 residues. The V end was cut by 2 bases, the J end by 3 bases, with 14 bases between. The CDR3 region is CASSLSVGRNYEQYF. For the CDR3, the DNA is TGTGCCAGCAGTTTAAGTGTAGGACGGAACTACGAGCAGTACTTC.

This clonotype showed up many times. This chain uses TRBV4-1 with TRBJ2-7; 10 positions agree with TRBD2. This CDR3 spans 16 amino acids. Germline-derived CDR1 and CDR2 are MGHRA and YSYEKL. V gave up 1 base and J gave up 4 bases; unmatched junction bases: 7. The CDR3 sequence is CASSQGPASGGYEQYF. The CDR3 nucleotides read TGCGCCAGCAGCCAAGGCCCGGCTAGCGGGGGATACGAGCAGTACTTC.

The chain links TRBV18 to TRBJ2-7; TRBD2 agrees at 8 bases. The germline V gene encodes CDR1 KGHSH and CDR2 LQKENI. The V and J ends lost 0 bases and 4 bases, in that order; junction bases with no gene match: 5. CDR3 length: 15 residues. DNA for the CDR3: TGTGCCAGCTCACCACCTTCGGCTAGCGGGTACGAGCAGTACTTC. As protein: CASSPPSASGYEQYF. The complete variable domain, with remaining parts taken from reference TRBV18 and TRBJ2-7, reads NAGVMQNPRHLVRRRGQEARLRCSPMKGHSHVYWYRQLPEEGLKFMVYLQKENIIDESGMPKERFSAEFPKEGPSILRIQQVVRGDSAAYFCASSPPSASGYEQYFGPGTRLTVT.

This clonotype was seen a few times. A much larger clonotype is one base distant, so this may be a read error. This rearrangement joins TRBV12-3 or TRBV12-4 to TRBJ1-1; D ambiguous. The CDR3 runs to 15 residues. CDR3 nucleotides: TGTGCCAGCAGTTTATTCAGTCTCCGGGAGACTGAAACTTTCTTT. This sequence encodes CASSLFSLRETETFF.

V gene TRBV5-1 combines with J gene TRBJ2-1; weak D call: TRBD2 (6 bases). The CDR3 is 16 amino acids. CDR1 is SGHRS and CDR2 is YFSETQ in the germline V gene. V was shortened by 1 base and J by 4 bases, with 15 bases between the two germline ends. Here the CDR3 DNA reads TGCGCCAGCAGCTTGTCCTCGGGCGGGGCTTACAATGAGCAGTTCTTC. It encodes CASSLSSGGAYNEQFF.

This chain uses TRBV28 with TRBJ1-1; 8 nucleotides line up with TRBD1. V shed 5 bases and J 1 base; nucleotides not matched to a gene: 6. CDR3 size: 15 residues. CDR1 and CDR2 (germline): MDHEN, SYDVKM. The CDR3 nucleotides read TGTGCCAGCAGTGGCCACGGGACAGGGAACACTGAAGCTTTCTTT. This encodes CASSGHGTGNTEAFF. The whole variable domain, remainder taken from reference TRBV28 and TRBJ1-1, is DVKVTQSSRYLVKRTGEKVFLECVQDMDHENMFWYRQDPGLGLRLIYFSYDVKMKEKGDIPEGYSVSREKKERFSLILESASTNQTSMYLCASSGHGTGNTEAFFGQGTRLTVV.

A few counts support this clonotype. This sequence joins TRBV20-1 and TRBJ1-1, with 7 bases that match TRBD1. V lost 0 bases to trimming and J lost 3 bases; unmatched junction nucleotides: 7. CDR1 is DFQATT and CDR2 is SNEGSKA in the germline V gene (reference sequence). The CDR3 spans 15 residues. The CDR3 DNA follows: TGCAGTGCTAGAGATGACAGGGCTTGGTACACTGAAGCTTTCTTT. The encoded protein is CSARDDRAWYTEAFF.

This chain links TRBV12-3 or TRBV12-4 with TRBJ2-1; D is uncertain. Trimming cost V 2 bases and J 5 bases, with 7 bases left between them. This CDR3 region has 13 residues. The CDR3 DNA sequence: TGTGCCAGCAGTTTATCCCTTAACAATGAGCAGTTCTTC. This encodes CASSLSLNNEQFF.

This clonotype has ten or more counts. The chain recombines TRBV20-1 with TRBJ1-5, with 7 bases that match TRBD1. Germline CDR1 DFQATT, CDR2 SNEGSKA (reference sequence). The CDR3 length is 14 residues. V dropped 6 bases and J dropped 6; count of bases not matched to a gene: 11. The CDR3 is CSAAEGALGQPQHF. The DNA for the CDR3 is TGCAGTGCGGCGGAGGGGGCGCTTGGTCAGCCCCAGCATTTT.

V gene TRBV28 combines with J gene TRBJ2-7, with 7 nucleotides matching TRBD2. With 4 bases clipped from V and 2 bases from J, the junction kept 2 bases outside the gene matches. This CDR3 region has 13 residues. Germline loops: CDR1 MDHEN, CDR2 SYDVKM. CDR3 DNA sequence: TGTGCCAGCAGTTGGGGGAGGGCCTACGAGCAGTACTTC. Protein product: CASSWGRAYEQYF.

The chain employs TRBV11-3 and TRBJ2-3; possibly TRBD1 for D (6 bases). The CDR3 runs to 18 residues. Germline CDR1 reads SGHNT; CDR2 reads YENEEA. Trimming took off 8 bases at V and 2 bases at J, with 26 bases between the two ends. CDR3 sequence reads: CASGDPPRTDYLTDTQYF. CDR3 nucleotides: TGTGCCAGCGGCGACCCTCCCCGGACAGACTACCTCACAGATACGCAGTATTTT.

The chain uses TRBV6-5 and TRBJ2-3; TRBD2 aligns across 7 bases. The V gene end was trimmed by 0 bases and the J gene end by 7 bases; junction bases not matched to a gene: 7. This CDR3 has 15 residues. Per the germline V gene, CDR1 is MNHEY and CDR2 is SVGAGI. CDR3 sequence reads: CASSYSSASGYTQYF. CDR3 in DNA: TGTGCCAGCAGTTACTCCTCGGCTAGCGGTTATACGCAGTATTTT.